This T cell receptor beta chain was identified during a study of blood T cells in healthy people across ages. Primers used in a second PCR of about 7 to 12 cycles were a sample-barcoded 5' primer and a J-beta primer mix. TCRdb called the 5' RACE reads again in MiXCR, with one record for every CDR3 protein. Altogether roughly 1.6 million distinct CDR3 sequences are present, around 36% being singletons, with the ten largest covering roughly 10%. Sequenced input: blood. This clonotype was sampled from a woman aged 25 to 39 in good health.

This CDR3 reads CSATPGVRGLNTEAFF. The CDR3 region has the DNA TGCAGTGCTACCCCAGGAGTCCGGGGATTAAACACTGAAGCTTTCTTT. V is TRBV20-1 and J is TRBJ1-1; D unclear. Germline CDR1 DFQATT, CDR2 SNEGSKA (reference sequence). V was clipped by 4 bases and J by 2 bases, with 20 bases between them. The CDR3 extends over 16 amino acids.